This TCR beta chain was identified in a study of blood T cell repertoires in COVID-19. At the level of the study: T cells, B-cell-depleted T cells, or PBMCs supplied cDNA or gDNA.

This CDR3 region has 15 residues. Per the germline V gene, CDR1 is MNHEY and CDR2 is SVGAGI. V was clipped by 0 bases and J by 4 bases, with 12 bases between them. The authors' processing: Researchers report that nucleated cell counts were estimated from reference gene primer amplification. Profiling relied on immunoSEQ multiplex PCR, and the TCRdb table lists in-frame clones only, not all of them. V and J calls and clone size are copied from that table; D and trimming were computed from the DNA. The sample has about 250,000 clones; 65% to 90% are singletons. Cohorts were based on clinical histories the participants reported.

V and J are TRBV6-5 and TRBJ1-2, with D possibly matching TRBD1 (5 bases). The sample taken for sequencing was PBMCs or T cells enriched from blood (not recorded which). The TCR sequence derives from a woman in her fifties or sixties with acute COVID-19. The CDR3 sequence: CASSYSSVGGYGYTF. The CDR3 DNA reads as TGTGCCAGCAGTTACTCGAGCGTGGGGGGCTATGGCTACACCTTC.